This T cell receptor (beta chain) was obtained from a study of CD8+ T cells in alopecia areata. Alopecia areata patients provided lesional scalp punch biopsies and peripheral blood. Germline V gene lookup returns CDR1 MDHEN and CDR2 SYDVKM. The CDR3 is 16 residues long. V shed 10 bases and J 10 bases; nucleotides not matched to a gene: 23. Following extraction, RNA underwent reverse transcription to cDNA, which served as the sequencing template. Produced via immunoSEQ multiplex PCR; TCRdb's table is partial and in-frame only. In the table there are some 10,000 clones, approximately 61% of which are singletons. This clone was found once.

The TCR comes from a human donor with alopecia areata. The sample comprised skin. The rearrangement links TRBV28 to TRBJ2-3; 7 positions agree with TRBD1. The CDR3: CATIRATGAPYLPQYF. CDR3 in DNA: TGTGCCACCATACGGGCAACAGGGGCACCCTACCTCCCGCAGTATTTT.